This TCR beta chain was identified during a study of blood T cell repertoires in COVID-19. Study context: Italy, Spain and the United States were the sources of the convalescent and acute COVID-19 samples. Nucleic acid was either cDNA or gDNA, and it came from T cells, B-cell-depleted T cells, or PBMCs.

This CDR3 has 13 residues. Germline assignment: CDR1 ENHRY and CDR2 SYGVKD. Trimming removed 5 bases from V and 1 base from J, with 8 bases in between. Profiled with immunoSEQ multiplex PCR; TCRdb holds only in-frame clones, not every one. The sample yields tens of thousands of clones, 70% to 90% seen once. The chain is built from TRBV10-3 and TRBJ1-2, with unresolved D. The sequence derives from a woman older than 75 with active COVID-19. Sequencing was carried out using peripheral blood. CDR3 sequence: CAISPAINYGYTF. The CDR3 region has the DNA TGTGCCATCAGTCCTGCTATTAACTATGGCTACACCTTC.